A single sample gave rise to the 11 T cell receptor beta chains below, sequenced in a study of Ad26.COV2.S vaccination and SARS-CoV-2 variants. Treatment of the sample: 15 to 20 received Ad26.COV2.S at low or high dose, single or two shots; 5 received placebo; per-sample allocation not given. Collection of the samples took place on day 63 after the first injection of vaccine or placebo. Sequencing was performed with immunoSEQ multiplex PCR; in TCRdb, only in-frame clones are kept and a portion is missing. This sample has some 330,000 clones, with approximately 87% found just once. The material sequenced was peripheral blood, taken in a trial of Ad26.COV2.S vaccine versus placebo. The receptor set was obtained from a person aged 18-60 years who received the Ad26.COV2.S COVID-19 vaccine or a placebo.

The chain has TRBV10-3 and TRBJ1-2; D is undetermined. The CDR3 has 13 residues. Germline CDR1 ENHRY, CDR2 SYGVKD. Trimming stripped 3 bases from V and 8 bases from J, with 13 bases between. The CDR3 loop reads CAISDPQKGGYTF. The CDR3 DNA sequence: TGTGCCATCAGTGATCCTCAAAAGGGAGGCTACACCTTC.

This clone has just one count. The chain uses TRBV12-3 or TRBV12-4 and TRBJ1-2; D gene unclear. The CDR3 is 12 residues long. V was shortened by 1 base and J by 6 bases, with 6 bases between the two germline ends. The CDR3 region is CASSLGGNGYTF. CDR3 in DNA: TGTGCCAGCAGTTTAGGGGGAAATGGCTACACCTTC.

The gene calls are TRBV27 and TRBJ2-3; D remains ambiguous. The CDR3 sequence is 15 residues long. Trimming took 3 bases from V and 1 from J, leaving 11 bases between them. In germline, CDR1 is MNHEY, CDR2 SMNVEV (reference sequence). In DNA, the CDR3 is TGTGCCAGCAGTTTCCTGGCCTTAGGCACAGATACGCAGTATTTT. Its protein product is CASSFLALGTDTQYF.

The rearrangement links TRBV6-6 to TRBJ2-1; weak D call: TRBD2 (5 bases). With 0 bases removed from V and 10 bases from J, the gap between germline ends came to 10 bases. The V gene's germline CDR1 is MNHNY and CDR2 SVGAGI (reference sequence). The CDR3 sequence is 13 residues long. The CDR3 sequence: CASSYSITGEQFF. The CDR3 DNA sequence: TGTGCCAGCAGTTACTCAATAACGGGAGAGCAGTTCTTC.

V usage is TRBV5-1 and J usage is TRBJ2-2; TRBD1 is a possible D gene (6 bases). The V gene's germline CDR1 is SGHRS and CDR2 YFSETQ. V lost 5 bases, J lost 3 bases, and 14 bases lay in between. The CDR3 consists of 15 residues. In DNA form, the CDR3 reads TGCGCCAGCAGTCAGAGGACAGACGACACCGGGGAGCTGTTTTTT. It yields the protein CASSQRTDDTGELFF.

This chain links TRBV5-6 with TRBJ2-4, with D possibly being TRBD2 (5 bases). CDR3 size: 13 residues. The germline gives CDR1 SGHDT, CDR2 YYEEEE. V was trimmed by 2 bases and J by 4 bases, leaving 7 bases between them. The DNA of the CDR3 is TGTGCCAGCAGCTTTTCGGGAAAAAACATTCAGTACTTC. It yields the protein CASSFSGKNIQYF. Filled out from reference TRBV5-6 and TRBJ2-4, the complete variable domain reads DAGVTQSPTHLIKTRGQQVTLRCSPKSGHDTVSWYQQALGQGPQFIFQYYEEEERQRGNFPDRFSGHQFPNYSSELNVNALLLGDSALYLCASSFSGKNIQYFGAGTRLSVL.

In DNA, the CDR3 is TGTGCCAGCTCACCATATACCGAAGAGACCCAGTACTTC. This encodes CASSPYTEETQYF. J is TRBJ2-5 and V is TRBV18; D uncertain. The CDR3 is made up of 13 amino acids. The germline V and J ends were trimmed by 2 bases and 3 bases, with 7 bases remaining between them. CDR1 and CDR2 from the germline V gene are KGHSH and LQKENI. Full variable domain (outside the CDR3, taken from reference TRBV18 and TRBJ2-5): NAGVMQNPRHLVRRRGQEARLRCSPMKGHSHVYWYRQLPEEGLKFMVYLQKENIIDESGMPKERFSAEFPKEGPSILRIQQVVRGDSAAYFCASSPYTEETQYFGPGTRLLVL.

The V gene is TRBV9, the J gene TRBJ2-5, with a tentative D call TRBD2 (6 bases). V was cut by 3 bases and J by 7 bases, with 13 bases left in between. In germline, CDR1 is SGDLS, CDR2 YYNGEE. CDR3 length equals 13 residues. The CDR3 DNA reads as TGTGCCAGCAGCGCCGGAGGGAAGGGGACCCAGTACTTC. This encodes CASSAGGKGTQYF. The complete variable domain, with remaining parts taken from reference TRBV9 and TRBJ2-5, reads DSGVTQTPKHLITATGQRVTLRCSPRSGDLSVYWYQQSLDQGLQFLIQYYNGEERAKGNILERFSAQQFPDLHSELNLSSLELGDSALYFCASSAGGKGTQYFGPGTRLLVL.

The V call is TRBV29-1, the J call TRBJ2-1, with 7 positions matching TRBD2. Losses at the gene ends were 6 bases for V and 0 bases for J; bases not matched to a gene: 11. The CDR3 totals 16 residues. Germline values: CDR1 SQVTM, CDR2 ANQGSEA. DNA for the CDR3: TGCAGCGTCAGGGATCCGGGCGGGAGCTCCTACAATGAGCAGTTCTTC. Translation gives CSVRDPGGSSYNEQFF.

The J gene is TRBJ1-6, the V gene TRBV4-2, with TRBD1 matching over 7 bases. The CDR3 runs to 15 residues. Germline V lookup: CDR1 LGHNA, CDR2 YNFKEQ. V gave up 2 bases and J gave up 6 bases; unmatched junction bases: 4. The CDR3 bases are TGTGCCAGCAGCCAATCAGACAGGGTTAATTCACCCCTCCACTTT. This gives the protein CASSQSDRVNSPLHF.

In DNA form, the CDR3 reads TGTGCCAGCAGTGAAGCGGGTGGTTCACCCCTCCACTTT. Translated: CASSEAGGSPLHF. The rearrangement links TRBV6-1 to TRBJ1-6; D call uncertain. V was cut by 0 bases and J by 9 bases, with 6 bases left in between. CDR1 is MNHNS and CDR2 is SASEGT in the germline V gene. This CDR3 has 13 residues.